Listed below are T cell receptor beta chains from one sample, sequenced in a study of beta chain features in type 1 diabetes. Sequencing was performed with immunoSEQ multiplex PCR; in TCRdb, only in-frame clones are kept and a portion is missing. The sample includes approximately 400,000 clones, over 13% seen only once; the top ten take 0.019%. The sample comprised naive CD4+ T cells from blood. The receptors here all came from a woman aged 18-29 years in good health. The conserved cysteine and the conserved F or W are not part of the CDR3 here.

V: TRBV11-2; J: TRBJ2-3; CDR3: ASSADLAGADTQY
V: TRBV6-1; J: TRBJ1-5; CDR3: ASRAGGQQPQH
V: TRBV28; J: TRBJ2-7; CDR3: ASSFKRGSHYEQY
V: TRBV6-5; J: TRBJ2-7; CDR3: ASRPGQGDSYEQY
V: TRBV5-6; J: TRBJ2-1; CDR3: ASSLVSRNEQF
V: TRBV23-1; J: TRBJ2-3; CDR3: ANTRRRENNYNTQY
V: TRBV4-2; J: TRBJ1-2; CDR3: ASSQIGQGLPYGYT
V: TRBV7-9; J: TRBJ2-5; CDR3: ASSYRGRGETQY
V: TRBV28; J: TRBJ2-7; CDR3: ASSSRTGVFDEQY
V: TRBV28; J: TRBJ2-4; CDR3: ASSPGGGRRNIQY
V: TRBV7-2; J: TRBJ1-1; CDR3: ASSSRQGHTEAF